One and the same sample provided the 12 T cell receptor beta chains below, sequenced in a study of tumor and adjacent non-tumor tissue in lung cancer. The library came from three nested PCR rounds adapted from ARM-PCR protocols. A single record per CDR3 protein comes from TCRdb applying MiXCR to the multiplex PCR reads. The sample contains tens of thousands of distinct CDR3 sequences, more than 60% of which appear only once. This sample's RNA came from whole unsorted tissue. This non-tumor lung sample came from over 3 cm beyond the tumor edge. What was sequenced was distant non-tumor lung tissue. These receptors were collected from a woman between 35 and 50 years old with non-small cell lung cancer.

This clonotype was observed a few times. The CDR3 region has the DNA TGTGCCGGCGTTGGTGGGGGGCGCAATGAGCAGTTCTTC. Translated, it gives CAGVGGGRNEQFF. This chain connects TRBV11-3 to TRBJ2-1, with D possibly being TRBD1 or TRBD2 (6 bases each). From germline, CDR1 is SGHNT and CDR2 YENEEA. V dropped 11 bases and J dropped 6 bases, with 17 bases sitting between them. The CDR3 is 13 amino acids.

This clonotype was seen more than once but under ten times. One base away lies a much larger clone, so this may be a sequencing read error. The chain couples TRBV4-2 to TRBJ2-7, with 8 bases fitting TRBD1. This CDR3 is built from 19 residues. The junction had 16 bases not matched to a gene; V was cut back by 0 bases and J by 3 bases. Germline-derived CDR1 and CDR2 are LGHNA and YNFKEQ. For the CDR3, the DNA is TGTGCCAGCAGCCAAGATATGGGTCAGGGGGCGCGGTGGGACTACGAGCAGTACTTC. Translation: CASSQDMGQGARWDYEQYF.

With respect to this clonotype: No conserved phenylalanine or tryptophan is present at the end of the CDR3, so a read error is the likely explanation. As DNA, the CDR3 is TGTGCTACCAGCTACCAGCGGGAGAACAATGAGCAGTTCTCC. This translates into CATSYQRENNEQFS. The chain combines TRBV15 with TRBJ2-1; 8 bases map to TRBD2. The CDR3 sequence is 14 residues long. Germline V gene data show CDR1 as LNHNV and CDR2 as YYDKDF (reference sequence).

In regard to this clonotype: No conserved phenylalanine or tryptophan is present at the end of the CDR3, so a read error is the likely explanation. The DNA is omitted, as the CDR3 cannot be located on it reliably, and the CDR3 follows TCRdb's listing. The chain joins TRBV29-1 to TRBJ2-1; the table's D gene call, TRBD2, was not cross checked with the DNA. The CDR3 length equals 13 residues, ends included. Germline lookup yields CDR1 SQVTM and CDR2 ANQGSEA. CDR3 residues: CSVALPGYNEQLL.

As regards this clonotype: One end of the junction varies from germline; a read error may be responsible. The CDR3 spells CASSEMTSSNERFF. DNA of the CDR3: TGCGCCAGCAGCGAAATGACTAGTTCCAATGAGCGGTTCTTC. The chain employs TRBV4-1 and TRBJ2-1; D possibly corresponds to TRBD2 (6 bases). The CDR3 extends over 14 amino acids. Germline lookup yields CDR1 MGHRA and CDR2 YSYEKL.

As regards this clonotype: The junction departs from the called germline gene at one end, perhaps through a read error. The chain links TRBV28 to TRBJ1-4, with D maybe TRBD1 (6 bases). This CDR3 region has 17 residues. CDR1 is MDHEN and CDR2 is SYDVKM in the germline V gene. In nucleotides, the CDR3 is TGTGTCAGCAGTTTTCGCGGGGGGGGCGGCCAACGTGAAAAACTGTTTTTT. This gives the protein CVSSFRGGGGQREKLFF.

This clonotype occurred many times. The chain has TRBV28 and TRBJ1-5; D remains ambiguous. Germline CDR1 MDHEN, CDR2 SYDVKM. Trimming stripped 7 bases from V and 4 bases from J, with 17 bases between. This CDR3 spans 15 amino acids. The CDR3 reads CASKESSPGNQPQHF. CDR3 bases: TGTGCCAGCAAGGAGAGTTCGCCGGGAAATCAGCCCCAGCATTTT.

With respect to this clonotype: One base away lies a much larger clone, so this may be a sequencing read error. This chain links TRBV20-1 with TRBJ1-5; no firm D call. The germline CDR1 and CDR2 sequences are DFQATT and SNEGSKA (reference sequence). The CDR3 totals 13 residues. The CDR3 nucleotides are TGCAGAGCTAGTAACCAGATCAATCAGCCCCAGCATTTT. This translates into CRASNQINQPQHF.

The gene calls are TRBV6-5 and TRBJ2-4; maybe TRBD2 (5 bases). Germline V gives CDR1 MNHEY, CDR2 SVGAGI. V lost 5 bases and J 1 base, leaving 12 bases between the germline ends. The CDR3 spans 15 residues. The CDR3: CASSISRVAKNIQYF. The CDR3 region has the DNA TGTGCCAGCAGTATCTCGAGGGTGGCCAAAAACATTCAGTACTTC.

V gene TRBV7-8 combines with J gene TRBJ1-2; D may be TRBD1 (6 bases). Germline V gene lookup returns CDR1 SGHVS and CDR2 FQNEAQ. The CDR3 runs 13 residues. Trimming removed 10 bases at V and 5 bases at J, with 17 bases between. CDR3 in amino acids: CAIGGLGVYGYTF. CDR3 nucleotide sequence: TGTGCCATTGGGGGGCTAGGGGTATATGGCTACACCTTC.

This clonotype was counted a few times. A much larger clone differs from this one at a single base, so this may be a read error. This chain uses TRBV5-4 with TRBJ1-2; D remains ambiguous. CDR1 and CDR2 (germline): SGHNT, YYREEE (reference sequence). This CDR3 is built from 15 residues. The CDR3 nucleotides are TGTACCAGCAGCTTGACCATGGAGGCTAACTATGGCTACACCTTC. Its protein product is CTSSLTMEANYGYTF.

Details on this clonotype: A read error may be the cause here, since a much bigger clone is one base away. The missing conserved phenylalanine or tryptophan at the end of this CDR3 makes a read error likely. This chain links TRBV7-9 with TRBJ1-5; D ambiguous. Germline V gene lookup returns CDR1 SEHNR and CDR2 FQNEAQ (reference sequence). The V and J ends lost 1 base and 5 bases respectively, with 6 bases between them. The CDR3 contains 13 residues. The CDR3: CASSLGGDQPQHL. In nucleotides, the CDR3 is TGTGCCAGCAGCTTAGGAGGTGATCAGCCCCAGCATCTT.